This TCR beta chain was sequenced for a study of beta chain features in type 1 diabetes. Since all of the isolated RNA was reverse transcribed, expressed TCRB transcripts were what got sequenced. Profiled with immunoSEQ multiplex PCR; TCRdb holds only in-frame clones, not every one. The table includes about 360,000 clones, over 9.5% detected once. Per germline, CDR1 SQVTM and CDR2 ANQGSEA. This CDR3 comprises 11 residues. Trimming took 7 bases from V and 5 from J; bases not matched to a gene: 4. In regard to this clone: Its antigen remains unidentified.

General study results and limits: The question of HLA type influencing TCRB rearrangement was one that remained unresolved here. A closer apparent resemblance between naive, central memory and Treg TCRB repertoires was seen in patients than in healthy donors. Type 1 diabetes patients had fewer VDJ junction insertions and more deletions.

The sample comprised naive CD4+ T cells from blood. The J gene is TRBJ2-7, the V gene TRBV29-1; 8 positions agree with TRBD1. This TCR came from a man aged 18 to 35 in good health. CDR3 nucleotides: TGCAGCGGGGGACAGGACGACGAGCAGTACTTC. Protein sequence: CSGGQDDEQYF.